These 15 T cell receptor beta chains were all obtained from the same sample, sequenced in a study of blood T cell repertoires in COVID-19. TCRdb keeps only in-frame clones here, not all; method: immunoSEQ multiplex PCR. The table includes some 230,000 clones, approximately 84% detected once. Sequencing was done on a sample of peripheral blood. The receptor set was obtained from a woman under 40 who had recovered from COVID-19.

This chain links TRBV29-1 with TRBJ2-5, with D maybe TRBD1 (6 bases). The V end was cut by 4 bases, the J end by 4 bases, with 16 bases between. This CDR3 region has 14 residues. From germline, CDR1 is SQVTM and CDR2 ANQGSEA. The CDR3 sequence is CSVASYRDGETQYF. The CDR3 bases are TGCAGCGTTGCGAGCTACAGGGACGGAGAGACCCAGTACTTC.

The J gene is TRBJ1-4, the V gene TRBV7-9; 10 nucleotides agree with TRBD1. The germline V gene encodes CDR1 SEHNR and CDR2 FQNEAQ (reference sequence). V shed 8 bases and J 8 bases; nucleotides not matched to a gene: 5. The CDR3 contains 13 residues. CDR3 sequence: CASVRQGAEKLFF. The CDR3 DNA reads TGTGCCAGCGTACGACAGGGGGCGGAAAAACTGTTTTTT. Together with reference TRBV7-9 and TRBJ1-4, the CDR3 gives the full variable domain: DTGVSQNPRHKITKRGQNVTFRCDPISEHNRLYWYRQTLGQGPEFLTYFQNEAQLEKSRLLSDRFSAERPKGSFSTLEIQRTEQGDSAMYLCASVRQGAEKLFFGSGTQLSVL.

This clone was seen once. This rearrangement joins TRBV27 to TRBJ1-2, with D possibly being TRBD1 (5 bases). The CDR3 sequence is 16 residues long. V was pared by 4 bases and J by 2 bases, with 17 bases between. The germline CDR1 and CDR2 sequences are MNHEY and SMNVEV (reference sequence). The CDR3 nucleotides are TGTGCCAGCAGTTGGGGTGGAAGGGGAATCAACTATGGCTACACCTTC. Amino acids: CASSWGGRGINYGYTF.

This clone was recorded only once. V is TRBV5-1 and J is TRBJ2-3; 7 positions match TRBD2. CDR3 length equals 16 residues. Germline CDR1 and CDR2: SGHRS and YFSETQ. J gave up 6 bases and V 4 bases, and 14 bases lay outside the gene matches. Here the CDR3 reads CASSRSLTSSVDTQYF. Written as DNA, the CDR3 is TGCGCCAGCAGCCGAAGTTTGACTAGCTCAGTTGATACGCAGTATTTT.

This clone came up a few times. The CDR3, as DNA: TGTGCCAGCAGCCAAGGGTCCGGTAGCAGCGATGAGCAGTTCTTC. Translated, it gives CASSQGSGSSDEQFF. The chain has TRBV4-2 and TRBJ2-1; D not certain. The CDR3 loop spans 15 amino acids. V lost 1 base and J 8 bases, leaving 15 bases between the germline ends. Germline V gene sequence: CDR1 LGHNA, CDR2 YNFKEQ.

This chain connects TRBV10-3 to TRBJ1-5; 7 bases are a match to TRBD1. The CDR3 totals 15 residues. CDR1 and CDR2 from the germline V gene are ENHRY and SYGVKD. The J segment lost 0 bases and the V segment lost 2 bases, leaving 1 base of the junction unmatched. CDR3 sequence (DNA): TGTGCCATCAGTGAGAGACAGGGTAGCAATCAGCCCCAGCATTTT. Translated, it gives CAISERQGSNQPQHF.

This chain links TRBV21-1 with TRBJ2-2; the table's D call of TRBD1 was not tested on the DNA. TRBV21-1 is shown as a pseudogene. This CDR3 has 16 amino acids. The CDR3 loop is CARTPRDMGCVGELFF. The CDR3, as DNA: TGTGCCAGGACACCCCGGGACATGGGTTGTGTCGGGGAGCTGTTTTTT.

This clone appeared a single time. This sequence joins TRBV3-1 (or the pseudogene TRBV3-2) and TRBJ2-1; 10 bases line up with TRBD2. Germline assignment: CDR1 LGHDT and CDR2 YNNKEL (reference sequence). This CDR3 is built from 16 residues. The V gene end was trimmed by 4 bases and the J gene end by 5 bases; junction bases not matched to a gene: 8. CDR3 DNA sequence: TGTGCCAGCAGCCCTCTAGCGGGAGCCTCTAACAATGAGCAGTTCTTC. This translates into CASSPLAGASNNEQFF.

This chain links TRBV2 with TRBJ2-7; TRBD1 might be the D (5 bases). V was trimmed by 5 bases and J by 3 bases, leaving 14 bases between them. This CDR3 is built from 14 residues. Germline assignment: CDR1 SNHLY and CDR2 FYNNEI. The CDR3 sequence is CASSRIGAGYEQYF. CDR3 nucleotides: TGTGCCAGCAGTAGGATAGGGGCAGGCTACGAGCAGTACTTC.

This clone was seen many times. This chain joins TRBV11-2 and TRBJ1-1; weak D call: TRBD1 (6 bases). The CDR3 totals 15 residues. The germline gives CDR1 SGHAT, CDR2 FQNNGV. Trimming shortened V by 3 bases and J by 1 base, and 12 bases separated the two germline ends. DNA of the CDR3: TGTGCCAGCAGCTTCACACAGGGCGGGAACACTGAAGCTTTCTTT. Translation gives CASSFTQGGNTEAFF.

This chain uses TRBV30 with TRBJ1-1; D unresolved. CDR3 length: 9 residues. The germline V gene encodes CDR1 GTSNPN and CDR2 SVGIG (reference sequence). V was trimmed by 8 bases and J by 11 bases, leaving 12 bases between them. The CDR3 nucleotides are TGTGCCCTTGGAGATAGGGCTTTCTTT. As protein: CALGDRAFF.

The table lists this clone with many counts. The same CDR3 is also encoded by other DNA sequences in this sample. This chain uses TRBV6-5 with TRBJ1-4; 7 bases map to TRBD1. Per the germline V gene, CDR1 is MNHEY and CDR2 is SVGAGI. This CDR3 spans 14 amino acids. V lost 6 bases, J lost 1 base, and 2 bases stayed unmatched. CDR3: CASRQGLTNEKLFF. CDR3 bases: TGTGCCAGCAGACAGGGGTTAACTAATGAAAAACTGTTTTTT.

The chain carries TRBV28 and TRBJ1-1, with D possibly being TRBD1 (5 bases). V was shortened by 7 bases and J by 1 base, with 16 bases between the two germline ends. CDR3 length: 15 amino acids. The germline V gene has CDR1 MDHEN and CDR2 SYDVKM. The CDR3 is CASTGGEGWNTEAFF. In nucleotides, the CDR3 is TGTGCCAGCACCGGGGGGGAAGGCTGGAACACTGAAGCTTTCTTT.

V is TRBV28 and J is TRBJ1-1, with D perhaps TRBD1 (5 bases). In germline, CDR1 is MDHEN, CDR2 SYDVKM. This CDR3 contains 12 residues. Trimming took off 4 bases at V and 4 bases at J, with 7 bases between the two ends. The CDR3 DNA is TGTGCCAGCAGTTCCAGGGCCACTGAAGCTTTCTTT. Amino acids: CASSSRATEAFF.

The J gene is TRBJ1-1, the V gene TRBV24-1; D is unclear. The V and J ends lost 3 bases and 3 bases respectively, with 13 bases between them. Germline CDR1 is KGHDR and CDR2 is SFDVKD. CDR3 length: 15 amino acids. Here the CDR3 DNA reads TGTGCCACCAGTGATGTAGGACGGGGATACACTGAAGCTTTCTTT. Its protein product is CATSDVGRGYTEAFF.